This T cell receptor beta chain was identified in a study of OX40 agonist ivuxolimab in advanced cancers. As for the study in general: Patients were under 90% male with ages roughly 23 to 79, mean 60.

This CDR3 spans 14 amino acids. V was clipped by 4 bases and J by 6 bases, with 15 bases between them. Germline loops: CDR1 SGHTA, CDR2 FQGNSA. Study-level findings and limits: Specificity for antigen went undetermined in the expanded peripheral T cells. Clonal expansion from baseline to week 6 occurred in both CD4+ and CD8+ T cells.

Produced via immunoSEQ multiplex PCR; TCRdb's table is partial and in-frame only. The data show more than 15,000 clones, with approximately 78% seen just once and 25% to 35% held by the top ten. This clone has only a few counts. What it recognizes is unknown. The TCR was taken from an adult with an advanced solid tumor such as melanoma, head and neck, liver or kidney cancer. The source was CD4+ or CD8+ T cells sorted from blood, collected in a trial of the OX40 agonist ivuxolimab. The chain couples TRBV7-2 to TRBJ1-1; possible D gene TRBD1, 6 bases. CDR3 DNA sequence: TGTGCCAGCAGCTCACTCCTGGGGGCTGCTGAAGCTTTCTTT. Translation gives CASSSLLGAAEAFF.